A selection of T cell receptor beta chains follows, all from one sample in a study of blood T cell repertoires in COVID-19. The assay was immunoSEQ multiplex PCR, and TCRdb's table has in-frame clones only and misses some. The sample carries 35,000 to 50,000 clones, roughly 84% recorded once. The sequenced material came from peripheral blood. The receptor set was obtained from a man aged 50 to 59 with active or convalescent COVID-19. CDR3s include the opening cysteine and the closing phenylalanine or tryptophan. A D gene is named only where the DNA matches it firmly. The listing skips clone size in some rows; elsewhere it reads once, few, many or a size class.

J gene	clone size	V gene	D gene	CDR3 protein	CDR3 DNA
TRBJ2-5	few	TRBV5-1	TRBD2	CASSFGTRSETQYF	TGCGCCAGCAGCTTCGGGACTAGGAGCGAGACCCAGTACTTC
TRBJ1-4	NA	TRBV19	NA	CASSSRGRSGEKLFF	TGTGCCAGTAGCTCCCGGGGGAGGAGCGGTGAAAAACTGTTTTTT
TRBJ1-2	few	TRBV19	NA	CASSIGRGSYGYTF	TGTGCCAGTAGTATCGGAAGGGGTTCCTATGGCTACACCTTC
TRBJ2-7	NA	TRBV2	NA	CASYGGLYEQYF	TGTGCCAGCTACGGCGGACTCTACGAGCAGTACTTC
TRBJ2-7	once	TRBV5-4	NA	CASSFQRSRSYEQYF	TGTGCCAGCAGCTTTCAGCGGTCCCGCTCCTACGAGCAGTACTTC
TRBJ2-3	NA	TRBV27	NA	CASSLKGRRADTQYF	TGTGCCAGCAGTTTGAAGGGGCGCAGGGCAGATACGCAGTATTTT
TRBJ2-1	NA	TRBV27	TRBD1	CASSLVGQGANNEQFF	TGTGCCAGCAGTTTAGTGGGACAGGGTGCGAACAATGAGCAGTTCTTC
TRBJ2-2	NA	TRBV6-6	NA	CASTPQASPGELFF	TGTGCCAGCACCCCCCAGGCTAGCCCCGGGGAGCTGTTTTTT
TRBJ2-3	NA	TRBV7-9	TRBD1	CASSVQGGHTQYF	TGTGCCAGCAGCGTACAGGGGGGTCATACGCAGTATTTT
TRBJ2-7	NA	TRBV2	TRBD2	CASTGGGTYEQYF	TGTGCCAGCACGGGGGGAGGGACCTACGAGCAGTACTTC
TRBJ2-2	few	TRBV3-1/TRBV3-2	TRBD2	CASSLWTSFSTGELFF	TGTGCCAGCAGCCTCTGGACTAGCTTTAGCACCGGGGAGCTGTTTTTT
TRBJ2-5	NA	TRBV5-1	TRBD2	CASSLSLAGWGETQYF	TGCGCCAGCAGCTTGTCGCTAGCGGGTTGGGGAGAGACCCAGTACTTC
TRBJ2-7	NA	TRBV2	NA	CASSEDEGRYEQYF	TGTGCCAGCAGTGAAGATGAGGGCAGGTACGAGCAGTACTTC
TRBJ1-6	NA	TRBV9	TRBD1	CASSVDIRGGQGLSSLHF	TGTGCCAGCAGCGTAGATATCCGGGGGGGACAGGGGCTTTCCTCCCTCCACTTT
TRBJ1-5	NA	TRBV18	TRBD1	CASSQRQGGNQPQHF	TGTGCCAGCTCACAGCGACAGGGAGGAAATCAGCCCCAGCATTTT
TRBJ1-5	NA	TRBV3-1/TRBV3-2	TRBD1	CASSQDTGGQPQHF	TGTGCCAGCAGCCAAGACACAGGGGGTCAGCCCCAGCATTTT
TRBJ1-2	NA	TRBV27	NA	CASSSGHKGYGYTF	TGTGCCAGCAGTTCAGGACACAAAGGCTATGGCTACACCTTC
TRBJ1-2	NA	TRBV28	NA	CASQRGYGYTF	TGTGCCAGCCAACGGGGGTATGGCTACACCTTC
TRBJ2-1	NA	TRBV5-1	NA	CASSLGALSSYNEQFF	TGCGCCAGCAGCTTGGGGGCCCTTAGCTCCTACAATGAGCAGTTCTTC
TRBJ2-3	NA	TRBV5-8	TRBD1	CASNRQGLSTDTQYF	TGTGCCAGCAACAGACAGGGCCTTAGCACAGATACGCAGTATTTT
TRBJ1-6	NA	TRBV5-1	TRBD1	CASSQLTGGNSPLHF	TGCGCCAGCAGCCAACTGACAGGGGGCAATTCACCCCTCCACTTT
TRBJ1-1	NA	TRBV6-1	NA	CASSELRVFTEAFF	TGTGCCAGCAGTGAACTCCGGGTTTTTACTGAAGCTTTCTTT
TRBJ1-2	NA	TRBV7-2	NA	CASSRDTKSYGYTF	TGTGCCAGCAGCCGGGACACTAAATCTTATGGCTACACCTTC
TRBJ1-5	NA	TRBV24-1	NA	CATSDRGYNQPQHF	TGTGCCACCAGTGACAGGGGCTACAATCAGCCCCAGCATTTT
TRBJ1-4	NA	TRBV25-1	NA	CASSEAREKLFF	TGTGCCAGCAGTGAGGCTCGTGAAAAACTGTTTTTT
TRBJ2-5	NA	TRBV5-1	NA	CASSLGLFQETQYF	TGCGCCAGCAGCCTTGGACTCTTCCAAGAGACCCAGTACTTC
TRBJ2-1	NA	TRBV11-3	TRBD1	CASSSGGSYNEQFF	TGTGCCAGCAGCTCAGGGGGCAGCTACAATGAGCAGTTCTTC
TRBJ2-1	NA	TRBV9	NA	CASSVEESGRGNEQFF	TGTGCCAGCAGCGTTGAGGAGAGTGGTCGGGGGAATGAGCAGTTCTTC
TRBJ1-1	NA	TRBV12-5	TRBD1	CASGLEVGGTGGTEAFF	TGTGCTAGTGGTTTGGAAGTGGGTGGTACAGGGGGGACTGAAGCTTTCTTT
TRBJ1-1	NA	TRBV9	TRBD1	CASSVTGGSEAFF	TGTGCCAGCAGCGTGACAGGGGGTTCTGAAGCTTTCTTT
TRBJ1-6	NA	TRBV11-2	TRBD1	CASSYGTGALTPLHF	TGTGCCAGCAGCTATGGGACAGGGGCACTCACACCCCTCCACTTT
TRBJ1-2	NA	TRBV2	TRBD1	CASSEGTGFGVNGYTF	TGTGCCAGCAGTGAAGGGACAGGGTTTGGGGTGAATGGCTACACCTTC
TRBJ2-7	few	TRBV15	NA	CATSRGDEQYF	TGTGCCACCAGCAGGGGAGACGAGCAGTACTTC
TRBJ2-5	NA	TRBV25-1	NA	CASTNLHREGKETQYF	TGTGCCAGCACGAACTTACACAGGGAGGGGAAAGAGACCCAGTACTTC
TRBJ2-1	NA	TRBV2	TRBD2	CASRPISGGAYNEQFF	TGTGCCAGCAGACCCATTAGCGGGGGGGCCTACAATGAGCAGTTCTTC
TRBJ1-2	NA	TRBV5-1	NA	CASSLGQLYGYTF	TGCGCCAGCAGCTTGGGACAGCTTTATGGCTACACCTTC
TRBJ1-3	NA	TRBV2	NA	CASSVQNSGNTIYF	TGTGCCAGCAGTGTTCAAAACTCTGGAAACACCATATATTTT
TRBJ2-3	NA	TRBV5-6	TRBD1	CASSPDRGLQDTQYF	TGTGCCAGCAGCCCAGACAGGGGCCTGCAAGATACGCAGTATTTT
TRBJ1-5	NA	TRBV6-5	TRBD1	CASSTGANQPQHF	TGTGCCAGCAGTACAGGGGCCAATCAGCCCCAGCATTTT
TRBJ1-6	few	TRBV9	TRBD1	CASSPPVPGTGVPYMNSPLHF	TGTGCCAGCAGCCCCCCGGTCCCCGGGACAGGGGTCCCCTATATGAATTCACCCCTCCACTTT
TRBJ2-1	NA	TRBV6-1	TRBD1	CASSEDRGIYNNEQFF	TGTGCCAGCAGTGAGGACAGGGGAATCTATAACAATGAGCAGTTCTTC
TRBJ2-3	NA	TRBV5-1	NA	CASSLWASTDTQYF	TGCGCCAGCAGCTTGTGGGCGAGCACAGATACGCAGTATTTT
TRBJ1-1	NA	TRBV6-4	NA	CASKKGNSDTEAFF	TGTGCCAGCAAAAAGGGGAACTCGGACACTGAAGCTTTCTTT
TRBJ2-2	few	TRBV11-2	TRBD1	CASSPRPDRVNTGELFF	TGTGCCAGCAGTCCAAGACCGGACAGGGTAAACACCGGGGAGCTGTTTTTT
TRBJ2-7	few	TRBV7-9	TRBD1	CASSLWDSKLHEQYF	TGTGCCAGCAGCTTATGGGACAGCAAACTCCACGAGCAGTACTTC
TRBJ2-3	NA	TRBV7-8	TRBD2	CASSSRLAGPPDTQYF	TGTGCCAGCAGCTCGCGACTAGCGGGACCACCAGATACGCAGTATTTT
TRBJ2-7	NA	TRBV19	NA	CASSIVVGPSYEQYF	TGTGCCAGTAGTATAGTGGTGGGGCCCTCCTACGAGCAGTACTTC
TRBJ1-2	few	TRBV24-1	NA	CATSDMGGALNYGYTF	TGTGCCACCAGTGATATGGGGGGGGCGCTCAACTATGGCTACACCTTC
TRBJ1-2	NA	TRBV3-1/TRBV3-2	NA	CASSRADLNYGYTF	TGTGCCAGCAGCCGGGCAGACCTTAACTATGGCTACACCTTC
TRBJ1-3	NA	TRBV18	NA	CASSPGQLLSGNTIYF	TGTGCCAGCTCACCGGGGCAGCTACTCTCTGGAAACACCATATATTTT
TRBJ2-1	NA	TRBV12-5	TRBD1	CASGQGQSYNEQFF	TGTGCTAGTGGTCAGGGACAGTCTTACAATGAGCAGTTCTTC
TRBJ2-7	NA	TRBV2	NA	CASRDLVQGPYEQYF	TGTGCCAGCAGGGATCTAGTCCAGGGGCCATACGAGCAGTACTTC
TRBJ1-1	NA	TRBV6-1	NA	CASSVPRGGSMNTEAFF	TGTGCCAGCAGTGTTCCCCGGGGAGGGTCCATGAACACTGAAGCTTTCTTT
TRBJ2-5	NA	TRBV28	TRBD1	CASSSSDRGSETQYF	TGTGCCAGCAGTTCAAGTGACAGGGGCTCGGAGACCCAGTACTTC
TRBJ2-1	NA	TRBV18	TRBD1	CASSPAGTGSNEQFF	TGTGCCAGCTCACCCGCCGGGACAGGGTCCAATGAGCAGTTCTTC